The sequence of this T cell receptor beta chain was determined in a study of blood T cell repertoires in COVID-19. The overall study: COVID-19 samples collected from the United States, Italy and Spain covered acute and convalescent phases.

There are 16 residues in the CDR3. CDR1 and CDR2 from the germline V gene are LNHNV and YYDKDF (reference sequence). The V end was cut by 2 bases, the J end by 6 bases, with 19 bases between. Per the original methods: Quantification of nucleated cells was approximated via reference gene primer amplification. The data were produced by immunoSEQ multiplex PCR, yet TCRdb's version contains in-frame clones alone and is incomplete. V and J calls and clone size come straight from that table; D and trimming were deduced from the DNA. The data show 200,000 to 250,000 clones, more than 80% seen once. This clone was seen once. Seattle's cohort entered during active infection and was followed longitudinally.

The source is a woman at least 80 years old with COVID-19, enrolled during active disease. The chain joins TRBV15 to TRBJ1-1; weak D call: TRBD1 (6 bases). Material for sequencing was peripheral blood. The CDR3 here is CATSRKTTGSGAEAFF. The CDR3 DNA follows: TGTGCCACCAGCAGAAAAACCACAGGGTCGGGCGCTGAAGCTTTCTTT. Drawing the rest from reference TRBV15 and TRBJ1-1, the complete variable domain is DAMVIQNPRYQVTQFGKPVTLSCSQTLNHNVMYWYQQKSSQAPKLLFHYYDKDFNNEADTPDNFQSRRPNTSFCFLDIRSPGLGDTAMYLCATSRKTTGSGAEAFFGQGTRLTVV.